Listed here are 26 T cell receptor beta chains from one sample, sequenced in a study of radiotherapy plus CTLA-4 blockade in lung cancer. Libraries were prepared by immunoSEQ multiplex PCR; TCRdb keeps only in-frame clonotypes and omits some of them. The sample gives about 31,000 clones, about 78% of which show up once; roughly 7.4% is in the top ten. Specimen: peripheral blood, collected from a patient treated with radiotherapy plus ipilimumab. These receptor sequences come from a human donor with non-small cell lung cancer who had stable disease on radiotherapy plus ipilimumab.

The chain carries TRBV9 and TRBJ2-4; 12 nucleotides agree with TRBD2. The J segment lost 1 base and the V segment lost 0 bases, leaving 2 bases of the junction unmatched. This CDR3 region has 17 residues. The germline CDR1 and CDR2 sequences are SGDLS and YYNGEE. In DNA form, the CDR3 reads TGTGCCAGCAGCGTAGCTAGCGGGGGGGCGGCCAAAAACATTCAGTACTTC. It encodes CASSVASGGAAKNIQYF.

Here the CDR3 reads CSVARRGAGEQYF. Here the CDR3 DNA reads TGCAGCGTTGCAAGGCGGGGCGCGGGTGAGCAGTACTTC. This chain joins TRBV29-1 and TRBJ2-7, with a weak D call TRBD2 (6 bases). Per germline, CDR1 SQVTM and CDR2 ANQGSEA. Trimming removed 4 bases at V and 7 bases at J, with 17 bases between. The CDR3 covers 13 residues.

J is TRBJ1-4 and V is TRBV4-1, with a weak D call TRBD1 (5 bases). The CDR3 spans 16 residues. V was cut by 1 base and J by 0 bases, with 9 bases left in between. CDR1 and CDR2 from the germline V gene are MGHRA and YSYEKL. In DNA form, the CDR3 reads TGCGCCAGCAGCCAAGGACAGAGCTCAACTAATGAAAAACTGTTTTTT. It yields the protein CASSQGQSSTNEKLFF.

The rearrangement links TRBV5-4 to TRBJ1-2; 9 nucleotides line up with TRBD1. The CDR3 has 16 amino acids. Germline lookup yields CDR1 SGHNT and CDR2 YYREEE (reference sequence). V lost 4 bases, J lost 4 bases, and 11 bases stayed unmatched. In DNA, the CDR3 is TGTGCCAGCAGCCCCGGACAGGGGCGCTCATTCTATGGCTACACCTTC. It yields the protein CASSPGQGRSFYGYTF.

This clone occurred once. This chain links TRBV7-2 with TRBJ1-4, with unresolved D. The CDR3 runs 15 residues. Germline CDR1 and CDR2: SGHTA and FQGNSA. The V end was cut by 5 bases, the J end by 7 bases, with 17 bases between. The CDR3 nucleotides read TGTGCCAGCAGCGGACGGATAGCCATGGGTGAAAAACTGTTTTTT. Its protein product is CASSGRIAMGEKLFF.

This clone was seen only once. The chain recombines TRBV29-1 with TRBJ2-7, with D uncertain. V gave up 4 bases and J gave up 0 bases, with 7 bases separating them. The CDR3 spans 12 residues. CDR1 is SQVTM and CDR2 is ANQGSEA in the germline V gene. Here the CDR3 DNA reads TGCAGCGTTGTGTCAGACTCCTACGAGCAGTACTTC. It yields the protein CSVVSDSYEQYF.

The chain uses TRBV2 and TRBJ1-5; D might be TRBD1 (6 bases). V was shortened by 5 bases and J by 0 bases, with 14 bases between the two germline ends. Germline V gene lookup returns CDR1 SNHLY and CDR2 FYNNEI. The CDR3 contains 16 residues. The CDR3 coding sequence is TGTGCCAGCAGTCAACTCCGACAGGATAGCAATCAGCCCCAGCATTTT. Translation: CASSQLRQDSNQPQHF.

The chain recombines TRBV12-5 with TRBJ2-5, with D tentatively TRBD1 (6 bases). CDR1 and CDR2 from the germline V gene are LGHNT and FRNRAP. The CDR3 covers 16 residues. V was trimmed by 1 base and J by 4 bases, leaving 16 bases between them. This CDR3 reads CASGLANRVTRETQYF. The CDR3 DNA sequence: TGTGCTAGTGGTTTGGCTAACAGGGTTACGAGAGAGACCCAGTACTTC.

This clone was picked up one time. This chain connects TRBV5-1 to TRBJ2-5, with 12 positions matching TRBD1. Germline CDR1 SGHRS, CDR2 YFSETQ. J lost 5 bases, V lost 4 bases, and 6 bases had no gene match. This CDR3 is 15 amino acids long. The CDR3 spells CASSAGQGAQETQYF. The CDR3 nucleotides read TGCGCCAGCAGCGCGGGACAGGGGGCTCAGGAGACCCAGTACTTC.

This sequence joins TRBV18 and TRBJ1-5; D call uncertain. CDR3 length: 16 amino acids. CDR1 is KGHSH, CDR2 LQKENI, per germline. The V and J ends lost 2 bases and 0 bases respectively, with 11 bases between them. The CDR3 protein is CASSPSSGYSNQPQHF. In DNA, the CDR3 is TGTGCCAGCTCACCATCGAGTGGGTATAGCAATCAGCCCCAGCATTTT. Full variable domain (remainder filled in from reference TRBV18 and TRBJ1-5): NAGVMQNPRHLVRRRGQEARLRCSPMKGHSHVYWYRQLPEEGLKFMVYLQKENIIDESGMPKERFSAEFPKEGPSILRIQQVVRGDSAAYFCASSPSSGYSNQPQHFGDGTRLSIL.

This clone came up a few times. The J gene is TRBJ1-6, the V gene TRBV5-6, with 8 nucleotides matching TRBD1. V dropped 2 bases and J dropped 10; count of bases not matched to a gene: 8. In germline, CDR1 is SGHDT, CDR2 YYEEEE. The CDR3 loop spans 15 amino acids. CDR3 in amino acids: CASSLQGDTGSPLHF. The CDR3 bases are TGTGCCAGCAGCTTACAGGGGGACACTGGATCACCCCTCCACTTT. Based on the CDR3 plus reference TRBV5-6 and TRBJ1-6, the full variable domain is DAGVTQSPTHLIKTRGQQVTLRCSPKSGHDTVSWYQQALGQGPQFIFQYYEEEERQRGNFPDRFSGHQFPNYSSELNVNALLLGDSALYLCASSLQGDTGSPLHFGNGTRLTVT.

This rearrangement joins TRBV7-2 to TRBJ1-4, with TRBD1 matching 9 bases. Germline V gene data show CDR1 as SGHTA and CDR2 as FQGNSA. The trim removed 2 bases at V and 8 bases at J, leaving 6 bases unmatched. This CDR3 is 15 amino acids long. The CDR3 DNA follows: TGTGCCAGCAGCTTACTGGGACAGGGTGGAGAAAAACTGTTTTTT. This codes for CASSLLGQGGEKLFF. The whole variable domain, remainder taken from reference TRBV7-2 and TRBJ1-4, is GAGVSQSPSNKVTEKGKDVELRCDPISGHTALYWYRQSLGQGLEFLIYFQGNSAPDKSGLPSDRFSAERTGGSVSTLTIQRTQQEDSAVYLCASSLLGQGGEKLFFGSGTQLSVL.

The chain employs TRBV19 and TRBJ2-2; TRBD1 agrees at 10 bases. Germline V gives CDR1 LNHDA, CDR2 SQIVND (reference sequence). V was pared by 5 bases and J by 3 bases, with 6 bases of the junction left unmatched. This CDR3 has 16 residues. CDR3 DNA: TGTGCCAGTAGTCCGACAGGGGGCCTCGACACCGGGGAGCTGTTTTTT. Amino acids: CASSPTGGLDTGELFF. Supplemented by reference TRBV19 and TRBJ2-2, the full variable domain reads DGGITQSPKYLFRKEGQNVTLSCEQNLNHDAMYWYRQDPGQGLRLIYYSQIVNDFQKGDIAEGYSVSREKKESFPLTVTSAQKNPTAFYLCASSPTGGLDTGELFFGEGSRLTVL.

CDR3 protein: CASSFRTSGDGELFF. DNA for the CDR3: TGTGCCAGCAGCTTTCGGACTAGCGGGGACGGGGAGCTGTTTTTT. The chain uses TRBV7-9 and TRBJ2-2; TRBD2 matches at 12 bases. With V trimmed by 3 bases and J by 7 bases, 3 bases remained unmatched. CDR1 and CDR2 (germline): SEHNR, FQNEAQ (reference sequence). The CDR3 is 15 amino acids.

The genes are TRBV7-2 and TRBJ1-2; unclear D gene. CDR3 length: 13 amino acids. V gave up 7 bases and J gave up 7 bases, with 16 bases separating them. The germline V gene has CDR1 SGHTA and CDR2 FQGNSA. The CDR3 sequence: CASNPTAVGGYTF. CDR3 in DNA: TGTGCCAGCAACCCAACAGCGGTTGGTGGCTACACCTTC.

This clone turned up a few times. This chain connects TRBV2 to TRBJ2-7; 7 bases agree with TRBD1. CDR3 length: 17 residues. Germline V lookup: CDR1 SNHLY, CDR2 FYNNEI. Trimming removed 4 bases from V and 0 bases from J; junction bases left unmatched: 12. The CDR3 DNA follows: TGTGCCAGCAGTGCTGGCAGGGGGTCACTTCGCTCCTACGAGCAGTACGTC. Translation gives CASSAGRGSLRSYEQYV.

V is TRBV11-3 and J is TRBJ2-3; 7 bases agree with TRBD1. Germline CDR1 and CDR2: SGHNT and YENEEA. The ends lost 1 base at V and 4 bases at J; junction bases unmatched: 5. The CDR3 totals 15 residues. This chain's CDR3 is CASSLVGQGADTQYF. The DNA of the CDR3 is TGTGCCAGCAGCTTAGTGGGGCAGGGGGCAGATACGCAGTATTTT.

This chain connects TRBV6-6 to TRBJ1-5; unclear D gene. Between the trimmed V and J ends, which lost 6 bases and 7 bases, there was a span of 13 bases. CDR1 and CDR2 (germline): MNHNY, SVGAGI (reference sequence). This CDR3 comprises 13 residues. The CDR3 region is CASRERARQPQHF. DNA for the CDR3: TGTGCCAGCAGAGAGAGGGCGCGGCAGCCCCAGCATTTT.

The chain couples TRBV6-5 to TRBJ1-4, with a weak D call TRBD1 (5 bases). The V end lost 6 bases, the J end lost 6 bases, and 14 bases lay between the germline ends. The germline V gene has CDR1 MNHEY and CDR2 SVGAGI. CDR3 size: 14 residues. In nucleotides, the CDR3 is TGTGCCAGCAGCCTCAGGGCGATCGATGAAAAACTGTTTTTT. Amino acid sequence: CASSLRAIDEKLFF.

V gene TRBV6-6 combines with J gene TRBJ2-5; the match to TRBD2 covers 13 bases. With 3 bases clipped from V and 5 bases from J, the junction kept 3 bases outside the gene matches. Germline CDR1 MNHNY, CDR2 SVGAGI (reference sequence). This CDR3 spans 15 amino acids. The CDR3 DNA is TGTGCCAGCAGTTATACTAGCGGGGGGGCGGAGACCCAGTACTTC. The encoded protein is CASSYTSGGAETQYF.

This chain connects TRBV10-1 to TRBJ1-1; no clear D. The length of the CDR3 is 13 residues. Trimming took off 4 bases at V and 4 bases at J, with 10 bases between the two ends. Germline CDR1 is WNHNN and CDR2 is SYGVQD (reference sequence). CDR3 in amino acids: CASSALTGTEAFF. DNA for the CDR3: TGCGCCAGCAGTGCCCTGACGGGCACTGAAGCTTTCTTT.

This chain connects TRBV28 to TRBJ2-5; D unclear. CDR1 is MDHEN and CDR2 is SYDVKM in the germline V gene. The ends were cut back, 4 bases at V and 5 bases at J, with 17 bases in the middle. This CDR3 is 15 amino acids long. The CDR3 DNA follows: TGTGCCAGCAGTTCACCTAACAGAGTTGCGGAGACCCAGTACTTC. It encodes CASSSPNRVAETQYF.

This clone was picked up one time. The chain carries TRBV5-5 and TRBJ2-1; D may match TRBD1 or TRBD2 (7 bases each). The CDR3 has 15 amino acids. Germline-derived CDR1 and CDR2 are SGHKS and YYEKEE (reference sequence). Between the trimmed V and J ends, which lost 2 bases and 1 base, there was a span of 10 bases. In DNA form, the CDR3 reads TGTGCCAGCAGCTTCAGGGGGGGTTCCTACAATGAGCAGTTCTTC. It is translated as CASSFRGGSYNEQFF. Looking up the rest from reference TRBV5-5 and TRBJ2-1 gives the full variable domain: DAGVTQSPTHLIKTRGQQVTLRCSPISGHKSVSWYQQVLGQGPQFIFQYYEKEERGRGNFPDRFSARQFPNYSSELNVNALLLGDSALYLCASSFRGGSYNEQFFGPGTRLTVL.

The chain has TRBV2 and TRBJ1-4; TRBD1 matches at 7 bases. Germline V gene data show CDR1 as SNHLY and CDR2 as FYNNEI. After removal of 6 bases from V and 5 bases from J, the junction contained 9 bases not matched to a gene. CDR3 size: 15 residues. This CDR3 is CASSYGTARNEKLFF. Here the CDR3 DNA reads TGTGCCAGCAGCTACGGGACAGCGAGAAATGAAAAACTGTTTTTT.

This clone was recorded only once. The chain is built from TRBV7-9 and TRBJ2-2; 8 bases match TRBD1. The CDR3 sequence is 16 residues long. The V segment lost 8 bases and the J segment 4 bases; nucleotides outside the gene matches: 12. Germline values: CDR1 SEHNR, CDR2 FQNEAQ (reference sequence). For the CDR3, the DNA is TGTGCCAGCCCCCGACGCGGGACAGGACTCACCGGGGAGCTGTTTTTT. Its protein product is CASPRRGTGLTGELFF.

The count of this clone is one. The gene calls are TRBV6-5 and TRBJ1-1; D might be TRBD1 (5 bases). With 6 bases removed from V and 11 bases from J, the gap between germline ends came to 22 bases. The CDR3 is 14 residues long. The germline V gene encodes CDR1 MNHEY and CDR2 SVGAGI. In nucleotides, the CDR3 is TGTGCCAGCAGCTACCAATGGGGGGTAGGTGAGGCTTTCTTT. This translates into CASSYQWGVGEAFF.